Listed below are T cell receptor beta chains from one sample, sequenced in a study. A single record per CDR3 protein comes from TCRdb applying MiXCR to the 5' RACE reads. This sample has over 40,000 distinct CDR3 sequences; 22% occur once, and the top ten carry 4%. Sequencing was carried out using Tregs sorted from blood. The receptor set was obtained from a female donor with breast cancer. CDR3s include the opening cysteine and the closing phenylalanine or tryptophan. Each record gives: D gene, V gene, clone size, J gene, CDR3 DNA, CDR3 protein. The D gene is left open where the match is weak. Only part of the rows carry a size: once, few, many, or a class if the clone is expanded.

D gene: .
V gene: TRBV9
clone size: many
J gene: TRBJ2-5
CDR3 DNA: TGTGCCAGCAGCGTAGCCTTGTTTGAGACCCAGTACTTC
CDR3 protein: CASSVALFETQYF

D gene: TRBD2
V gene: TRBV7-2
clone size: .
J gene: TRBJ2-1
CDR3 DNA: TGTGCCAGCAGCTTAGATGCGGGAGGCACGTACAATGAGCAGTTCTTC
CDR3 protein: CASSLDAGGTYNEQFF

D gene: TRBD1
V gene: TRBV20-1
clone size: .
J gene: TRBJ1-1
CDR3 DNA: TGCAGTGCCCCTAAGGGGGCAGATTTTTGGAACACTGAAGCTTTCTTT
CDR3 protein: CSAPKGADFWNTEAFF

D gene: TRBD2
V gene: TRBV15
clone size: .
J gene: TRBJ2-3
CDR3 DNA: TGTGCCACCAGCAGACGGCCAATGGGAGGGCGCACAGATACGCAGTATTTT
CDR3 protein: CATSRRPMGGRTDTQYF

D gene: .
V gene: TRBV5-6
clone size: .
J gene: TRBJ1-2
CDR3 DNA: TGTGCCAGTAACGCCGGGGCGGATCATGGCTACACCTTC
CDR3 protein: CASNAGADHGYTF

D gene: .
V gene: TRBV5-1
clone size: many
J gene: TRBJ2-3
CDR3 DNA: TGCGCCAGCAGCCGCCAGCCGCAGGGAGGCACAGATACGCAGTATTTT
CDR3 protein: CASSRQPQGGTDTQYF

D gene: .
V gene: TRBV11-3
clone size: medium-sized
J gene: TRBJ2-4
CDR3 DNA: TGTGCCAGCAGCTTCCGGGACGGTAGTAACATTCAGTACTTC
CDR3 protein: CASSFRDGSNIQYF

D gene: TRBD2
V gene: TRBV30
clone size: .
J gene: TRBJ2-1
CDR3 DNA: TGTGCCTGGAATCTAGCGGGAGGGGATGAGCAGTTCTTC
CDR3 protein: CAWNLAGGDEQFF

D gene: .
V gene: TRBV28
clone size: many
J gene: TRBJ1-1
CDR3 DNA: TGTGCCAGCAGTAACACCGGGACATCTGAAGCTTTCTTT
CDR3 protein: CASSNTGTSEAFF

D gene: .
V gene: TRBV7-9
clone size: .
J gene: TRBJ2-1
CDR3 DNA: TGTGCCAGCAGCTTAGCTGCACAGAGAATGTACAATGAGCAGTTCTTC
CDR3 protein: CASSLAAQRMYNEQFF

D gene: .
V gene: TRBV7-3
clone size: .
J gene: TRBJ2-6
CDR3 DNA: TGTGCCAGCAGCCTCAGCGGTACTCTGGGTGGGGCCAACGTCCTGACTTTC
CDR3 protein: CASSLSGTLGGANVLTF

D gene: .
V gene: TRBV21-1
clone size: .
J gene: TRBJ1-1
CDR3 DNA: TGTGCCTATACTAGACAGGGGACTGAAGCTTTCTTT
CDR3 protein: CAYTRQGTEAFF

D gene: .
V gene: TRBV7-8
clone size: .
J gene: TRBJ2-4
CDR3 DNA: TGTGCCAGCAGCCCCCGACGGGGGGCCAAAAACATTCAGTACTTC
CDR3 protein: CASSPRRGAKNIQYF

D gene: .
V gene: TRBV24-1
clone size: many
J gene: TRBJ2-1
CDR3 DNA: TGTGCCACCGGCTCCTACAATGAGCAGTTCTTC
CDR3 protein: CATGSYNEQFF

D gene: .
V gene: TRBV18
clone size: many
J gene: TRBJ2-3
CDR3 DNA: TGTGCCAGCTCACCACCGGCAGGAGCAGATACGCAGTATTTT
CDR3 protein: CASSPPAGADTQYF

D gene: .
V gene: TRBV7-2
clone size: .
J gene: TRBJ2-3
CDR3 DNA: TGTGCCAGCAGCTTAGCATCCCCCACAGATACGCAGTATTTT
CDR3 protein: CASSLASPTDTQYF

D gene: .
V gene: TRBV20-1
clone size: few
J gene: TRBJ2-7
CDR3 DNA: TGCAGTGCTAGAGATTTTGGGGGCATCTACGAGCAGTACTTC
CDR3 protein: CSARDFGGIYEQYF

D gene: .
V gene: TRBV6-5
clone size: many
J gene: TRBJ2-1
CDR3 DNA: TGTGCCAGCAGTTACCTAGCCACGAATGAGCAGTTCTTC
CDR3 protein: CASSYLATNEQFF

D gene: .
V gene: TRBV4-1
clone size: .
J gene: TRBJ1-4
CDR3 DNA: TGTGCCAGCAGCCAAGAACGGGGTGAAGAACTGTTTTTT
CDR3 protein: CASSQERGEELFF

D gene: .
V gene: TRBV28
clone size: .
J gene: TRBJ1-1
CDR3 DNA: TGTGCCAGCACCCCAGTGGGGATCACTGAAGCTTTCTTT
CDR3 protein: CASTPVGITEAFF

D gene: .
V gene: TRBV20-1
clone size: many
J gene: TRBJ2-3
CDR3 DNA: TGCAGTGCTAGAGTGGCGGTTTTCACAGATACGCAGTATTTT
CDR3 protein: CSARVAVFTDTQYF

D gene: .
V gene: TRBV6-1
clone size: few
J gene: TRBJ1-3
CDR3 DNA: TGTGCCAGCAGTGAAGCTAGGGGAAGAAACACCATATATTTT
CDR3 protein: CASSEARGRNTIYF

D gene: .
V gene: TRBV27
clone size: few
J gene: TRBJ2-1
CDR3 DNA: TGTGCCAGCAGGGGCGAGTACAATGAGCAGTTCTTC
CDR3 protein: CASRGEYNEQFF

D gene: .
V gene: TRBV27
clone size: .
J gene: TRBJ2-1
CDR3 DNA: TGTGCCAGCAGTCTCGGGTCGCGGGATGAGCAGTTCTTC
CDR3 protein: CASSLGSRDEQFF

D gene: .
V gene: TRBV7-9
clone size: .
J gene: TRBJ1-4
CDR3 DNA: TGTGCCAGCAGCCCCTTAATGGGCACTAATGAAAAACTGTTTTTT
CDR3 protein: CASSPLMGTNEKLFF

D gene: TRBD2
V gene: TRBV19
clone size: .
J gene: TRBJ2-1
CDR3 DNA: TGTGCCAGTAGTCCGCGAGGACCTAGCGGGACGGCCTACAATGAGCAGTTCTTC
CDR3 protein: CASSPRGPSGTAYNEQFF

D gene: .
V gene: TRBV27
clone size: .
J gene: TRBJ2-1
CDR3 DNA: TGTGCCAGCACCGGCGGGATCACCTACAATGAGCAGTTCTTC
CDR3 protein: CASTGGITYNEQFF

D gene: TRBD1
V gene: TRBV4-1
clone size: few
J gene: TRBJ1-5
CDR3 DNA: TGCGCCAGCAGCCGCCGGGACAGCAATAGCAATCAGCCCCAGCATTTT
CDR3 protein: CASSRRDSNSNQPQHF

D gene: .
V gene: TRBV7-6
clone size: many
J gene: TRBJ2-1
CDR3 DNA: TGTGCCAGCAGCTTAGCGGGAGTCTACAATGAGCAGTTCTTC
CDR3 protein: CASSLAGVYNEQFF

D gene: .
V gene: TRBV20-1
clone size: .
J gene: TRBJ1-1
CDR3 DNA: TGCAGTGCTGCCCGGGACACCACTGAAGCTTCCTTT
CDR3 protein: CSAARDTTEASF

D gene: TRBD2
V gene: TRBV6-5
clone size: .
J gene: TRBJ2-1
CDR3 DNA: TGTGCCAGCAGACTACTAGCGGGAAGCAGGGGTGAGCAGTTCTTC
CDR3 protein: CASRLLAGSRGEQFF

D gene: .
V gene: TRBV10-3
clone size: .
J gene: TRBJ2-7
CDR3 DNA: TGTGCCATCAGTGAGGAGCTGAATACCGGGAGTTGGTACGAGCAGTACTTC
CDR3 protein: CAISEELNTGSWYEQYF

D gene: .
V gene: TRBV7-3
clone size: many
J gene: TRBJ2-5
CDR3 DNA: TGTGCCAGCAGCTTAACGACCCAAGAGACCCAGTACTTC
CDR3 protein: CASSLTTQETQYF

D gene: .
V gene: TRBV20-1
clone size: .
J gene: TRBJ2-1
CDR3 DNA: TGCAGTGCTGGAGACCCCTTGGGGCGGTTCTACAATGAGCAGTTCTTC
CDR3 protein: CSAGDPLGRFYNEQFF

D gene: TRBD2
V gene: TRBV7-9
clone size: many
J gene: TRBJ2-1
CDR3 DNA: TGTGCCAGCAGCCCAAGGACTAGCGGGTACAATGAGCAGTTCTTC
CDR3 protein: CASSPRTSGYNEQFF

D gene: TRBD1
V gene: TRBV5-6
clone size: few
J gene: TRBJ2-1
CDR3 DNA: TGTGCCAGCGCGCAGGGGGCGGGACAGGGATACAATGAGCAGTTCTTC
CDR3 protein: CASAQGAGQGYNEQFF

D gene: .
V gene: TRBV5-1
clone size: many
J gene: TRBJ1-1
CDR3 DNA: TGCGCCAGCAGCTTGGCCACGCTAGGGTACACTGAAGCTTTCTTT
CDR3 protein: CASSLATLGYTEAFF

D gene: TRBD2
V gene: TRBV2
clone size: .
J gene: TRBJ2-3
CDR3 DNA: TGTGCCATAAGGGGGACTAGCGGGATAGATACGCAGTATTTT
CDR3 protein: CAIRGTSGIDTQYF

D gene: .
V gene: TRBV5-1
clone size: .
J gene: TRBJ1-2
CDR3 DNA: TGCGCCAGCAGCTCCACAACAAGCAACTATGGCTACACCTTC
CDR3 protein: CASSSTTSNYGYTF

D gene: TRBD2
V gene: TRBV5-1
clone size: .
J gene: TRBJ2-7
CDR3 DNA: TGCGCCAGCAGCCAGGGACTAGCGGGAACCTACGAGCAGTACTTC
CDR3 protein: CASSQGLAGTYEQYF